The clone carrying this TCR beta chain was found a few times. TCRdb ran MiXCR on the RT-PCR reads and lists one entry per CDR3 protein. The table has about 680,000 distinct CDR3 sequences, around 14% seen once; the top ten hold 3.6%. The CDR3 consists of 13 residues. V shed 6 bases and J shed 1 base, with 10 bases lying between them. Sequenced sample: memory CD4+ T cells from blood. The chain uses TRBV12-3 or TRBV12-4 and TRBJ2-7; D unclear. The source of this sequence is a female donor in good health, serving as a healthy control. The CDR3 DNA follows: TGTGCCAGCAGCCGGATGTCTTCCTACGAGCAGTACTTC. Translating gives CASSRMSSYEQYF.